The TCR beta chain described here comes from a study of prognosis after radiotherapy for stage I lung cancer. Study findings and constraints: After stereotactic body radiation therapy, median unique TCR clones were some 6,900, down from approximately 11,000.

The genomic DNA TCR beta CDR3 region underwent two rounds of multiplex PCR. TRBV and TRBJ genes each had their own specific primers in first-round PCR. Each CDR3 protein is one row after TCRdb ran MiXCR on the multiplex PCR reads. The sample gives about 15,000 distinct CDR3 sequences, more than 15% of which show up once; around two fifths is in the top ten. This clonotype was seen many times. The target antigen is unknown. V was clipped by 6 bases and J by 6 bases, with 19 bases between them. Per the germline V gene, CDR1 is DFQATT and CDR2 is SNEGSKA (reference sequence). The CDR3 length is 14 residues.

The specimen was PBMCs, collected before or after stereotactic body radiation therapy (not recorded which). The sequence came from a donor aged 50 or older with non-small cell lung cancer. This chain uses TRBV20-1 with TRBJ2-3; D may be TRBD2 (6 bases). Here the CDR3 reads CSATYAGRGDTQYF. CDR3 bases: TGCAGTGCAACCTACGCGGGCCGGGGGGATACGCAGTATTTT.